The rows below give T cell receptor beta chains drawn from one sample of a study of cytomegalovirus exposure and HLA in healthy donors. The assay was immunoSEQ multiplex PCR, and TCRdb's table has in-frame clones only and misses some. The sample has approximately 100,000 clones, approximately 79% seen once; the top ten hold 3.5% to 4%. Sequencing was done on a sample of PBMCs. Receptor source: a man between 60 and 75 years old in good health and CMV-seronegative. CDR3s leave out the opening cysteine and the closing phenylalanine or tryptophan. The order of the fields is V gene, J gene, CDR3 protein.

TRBV9,TRBJ2-6,ASGTGGAGANVLT
TRBV7-2,TRBJ1-5,ASSSGRRSNQPQH
TRBV5-4,TRBJ2-2,ASSLGGLAGGTGELF
TRBV2,TRBJ1-5,ASTGTGPPSNQPQH
TRBV7-9,TRBJ2-5,ASSPGQASPQY
TRBV6-1,TRBJ2-2,ASWLRGAAGELF
TRBV7-3,TRBJ2-7,ASSPGDRGYYEQY
TRBV9,TRBJ1-2,ASSYGTGRYGYT
TRBV4-1,TRBJ1-4,ASSQVRTDTNEKLF
TRBV15,TRBJ1-1,ATSRRRGAGNTEAF
TRBV6-1,TRBJ2-1,ASSEALRGVYEQF
TRBV4-1,TRBJ1-3,ASSPPLARGNTIY
TRBV9,TRBJ2-3,ASSGAE
TRBV7-8,TRBJ2-5,ASSGGQGSEETQY
TRBV5-1,TRBJ2-2,ASRSRTGNTGELF
TRBV7-2,TRBJ1-1,ASSLSRGVTEAF
TRBV5-1,TRBJ2-3,ASSLDGALTDTQY
TRBV7-2,TRBJ2-7,ASSPPRFYEQY
TRBV7-9,TRBJ2-4,AIRELAKNIQY
TRBV4-2,TRBJ1-1,ASSTRQNTEAF
TRBV19,TRBJ1-2,ASRTQRGSGYT
TRBV4-1,TRBJ1-2,ASSLKGTGDGYGYT
TRBV28,TRBJ2-1,ASSPDGGGTYNEQF
TRBV27,TRBJ2-3,ASSLTGTDTQY
TRBV2,TRBJ1-1,ASKGDVEAF
TRBV7-9,TRBJ1-6,ASSLGTAGSPLH
TRBV7-2,TRBJ1-4,ASSLEPSMTNEKLF
TRBV5-1,TRBJ2-3,ASSLGTSNTDTQY
TRBV9,TRBJ1-4,ASSAEGRPTNEKLF
TRBV6-5,TRBJ1-5,ASSFSGGTQPQH